The present TCR beta chain was sequenced within a study of T cells in women clearing cervical HPV infection. Study background: Blood came at first lesion visit for cases, post-clearance for controls.

TCRdb's table, derived via immunoSEQ multiplex PCR, lists solely in-frame clones and lacks some. The sample has tens of thousands of clones, and its top ten clones hold around 1.5%. Trimming shortened V by 4 bases and J by 5 bases, and 18 bases separated the two germline ends. Germline V gene sequence: CDR1 SGHRS, CDR2 YFSETQ. The length of the CDR3 is 15 residues. Study results and limitations: CIN3+ cases had significantly higher TCR richness than controls; evenness did not differ. It is unknown whether associations predate infection; no effector/memory or HPV-specific sorting.

To note about this clone: Its specificity is not known. The DNA ends 3 residues before the CDR3 does, and the rest of the CDR3 is filled in from the germline J gene.

Source material: blood buffy coat. This clonotype originated in a woman between 18 and 69 years old with a cervical HPV16 infection that either progressed to CIN3+ or cleared (not recorded which). The chain has TRBV5-1 and TRBJ2-5; TRBD1 is a possible D gene (7 bases). CDR3 DNA, as far as it was read: TGCGCCAGCAGCCCAGGGGGACTCGAGGGGGAGACC. Its protein product is CASSPGGLEGET. The CDR3 reads in full as CASSPGGLEGETQYF.